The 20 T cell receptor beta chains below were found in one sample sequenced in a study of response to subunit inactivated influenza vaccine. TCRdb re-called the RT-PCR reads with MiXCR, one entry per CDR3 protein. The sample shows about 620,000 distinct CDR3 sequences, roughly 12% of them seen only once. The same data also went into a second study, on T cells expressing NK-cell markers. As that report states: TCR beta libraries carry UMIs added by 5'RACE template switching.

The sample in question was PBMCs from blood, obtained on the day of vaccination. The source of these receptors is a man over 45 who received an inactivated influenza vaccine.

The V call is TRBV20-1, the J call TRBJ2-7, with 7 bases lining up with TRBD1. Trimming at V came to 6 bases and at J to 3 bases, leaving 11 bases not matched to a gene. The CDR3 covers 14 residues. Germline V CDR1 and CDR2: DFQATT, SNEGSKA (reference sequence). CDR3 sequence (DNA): TGCAGTGCCTCTTCCACAGGGGCGGGCTACGAGCAGTACTTC. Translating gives CSASSTGAGYEQYF.

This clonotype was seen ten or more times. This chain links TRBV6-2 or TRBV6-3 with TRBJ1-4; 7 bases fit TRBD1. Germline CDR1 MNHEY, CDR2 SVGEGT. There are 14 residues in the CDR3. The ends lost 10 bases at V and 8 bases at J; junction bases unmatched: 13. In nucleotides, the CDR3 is TGTGCCACCCACCGGGACAGCGCCCAGGAAAAACTGTTTTTT. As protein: CATHRDSAQEKLFF.

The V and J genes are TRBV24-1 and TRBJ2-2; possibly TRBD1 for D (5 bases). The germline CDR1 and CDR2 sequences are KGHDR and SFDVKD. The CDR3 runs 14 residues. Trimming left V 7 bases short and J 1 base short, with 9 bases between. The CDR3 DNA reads TGTGCCACCAGGGGCAGGGAGAACACCGGGGAGCTGTTTTTT. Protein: CATRGRENTGELFF.

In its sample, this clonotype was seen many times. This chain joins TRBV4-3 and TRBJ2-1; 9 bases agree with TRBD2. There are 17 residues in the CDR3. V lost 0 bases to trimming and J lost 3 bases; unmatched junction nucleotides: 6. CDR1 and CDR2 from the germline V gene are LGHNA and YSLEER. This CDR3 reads CASSQDFSSGGYNEQFF. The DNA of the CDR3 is TGCGCCAGCAGCCAAGATTTTAGTAGCGGGGGCTACAATGAGCAGTTCTTC.

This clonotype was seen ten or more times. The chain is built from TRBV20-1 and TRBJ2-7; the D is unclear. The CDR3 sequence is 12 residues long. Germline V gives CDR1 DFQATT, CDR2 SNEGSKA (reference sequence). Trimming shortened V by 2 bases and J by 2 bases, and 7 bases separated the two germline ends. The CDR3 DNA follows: TGCAGTGCTAGAACCATGACCTACGAGCAGTACTTC. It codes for CSARTMTYEQYF.

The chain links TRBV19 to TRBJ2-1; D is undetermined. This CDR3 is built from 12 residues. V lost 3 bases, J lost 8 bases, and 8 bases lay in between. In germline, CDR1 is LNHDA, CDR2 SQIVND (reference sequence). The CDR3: CASSMLDHEQFF. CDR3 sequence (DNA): TGTGCCAGTAGTATGTTAGACCATGAGCAGTTCTTC.

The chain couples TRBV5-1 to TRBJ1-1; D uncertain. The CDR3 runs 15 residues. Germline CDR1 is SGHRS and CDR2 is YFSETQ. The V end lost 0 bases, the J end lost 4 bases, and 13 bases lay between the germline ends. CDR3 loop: CASSLGGFKGTEAFF. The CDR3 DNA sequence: TGCGCCAGCAGCTTGGGGGGTTTTAAGGGCACTGAAGCTTTCTTT.

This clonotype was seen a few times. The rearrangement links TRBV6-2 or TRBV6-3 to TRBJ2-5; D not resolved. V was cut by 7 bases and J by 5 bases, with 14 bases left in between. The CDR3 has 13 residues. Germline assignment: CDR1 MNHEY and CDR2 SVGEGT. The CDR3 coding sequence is TGTGCCAGCATGTCGGGTCCGCGGGAGACCCAGTACTTC. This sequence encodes CASMSGPRETQYF.

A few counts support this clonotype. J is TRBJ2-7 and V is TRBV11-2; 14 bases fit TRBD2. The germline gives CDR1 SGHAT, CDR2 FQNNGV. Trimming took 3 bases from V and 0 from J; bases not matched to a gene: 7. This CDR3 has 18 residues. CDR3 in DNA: TGTGCCAGCAGCTTCCTAGGGACTAGCGGGGGAAGCTCCTACGAGCAGTACTTC. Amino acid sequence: CASSFLGTSGGSSYEQYF.

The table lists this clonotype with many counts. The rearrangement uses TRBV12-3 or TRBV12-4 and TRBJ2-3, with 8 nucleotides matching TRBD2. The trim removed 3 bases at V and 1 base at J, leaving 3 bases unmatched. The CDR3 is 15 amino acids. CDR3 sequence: CASSFTSGRTDTQYF. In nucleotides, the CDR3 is TGTGCCAGCAGTTTCACTAGCGGACGCACAGATACGCAGTATTTT.

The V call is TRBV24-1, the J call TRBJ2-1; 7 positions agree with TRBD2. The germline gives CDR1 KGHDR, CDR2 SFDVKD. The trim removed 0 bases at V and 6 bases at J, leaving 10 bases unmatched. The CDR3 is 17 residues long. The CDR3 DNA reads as TGTGCCACCAGTGATTTGCCTTGGGGGGGGGTTCCCAATGAGCAGTTCTTC. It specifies CATSDLPWGGVPNEQFF.

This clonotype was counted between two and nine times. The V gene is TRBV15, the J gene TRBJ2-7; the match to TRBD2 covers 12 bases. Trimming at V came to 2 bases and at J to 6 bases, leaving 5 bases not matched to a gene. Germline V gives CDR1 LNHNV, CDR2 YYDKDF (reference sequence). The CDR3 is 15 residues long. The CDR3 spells CATSRRGLAGSEQYF. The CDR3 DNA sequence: TGTGCCACCAGCAGACGAGGACTAGCGGGAAGCGAGCAGTACTTC.

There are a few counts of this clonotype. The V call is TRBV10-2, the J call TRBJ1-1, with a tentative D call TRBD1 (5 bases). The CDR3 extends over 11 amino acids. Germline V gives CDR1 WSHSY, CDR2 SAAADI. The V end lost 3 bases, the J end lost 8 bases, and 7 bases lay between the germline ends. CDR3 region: CASSDGAEAFF. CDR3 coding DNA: TGCGCCAGCAGTGATGGGGCCGAAGCTTTCTTT.

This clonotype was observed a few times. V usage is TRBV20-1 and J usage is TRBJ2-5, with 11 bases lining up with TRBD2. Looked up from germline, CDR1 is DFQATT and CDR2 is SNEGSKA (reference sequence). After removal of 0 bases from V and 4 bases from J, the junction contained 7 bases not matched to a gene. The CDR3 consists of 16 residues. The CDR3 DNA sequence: TGCAGTGCTAGAGATCGCGGGACTAGCGGTAGAGAGACCCAGTACTTC. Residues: CSARDRGTSGRETQYF.

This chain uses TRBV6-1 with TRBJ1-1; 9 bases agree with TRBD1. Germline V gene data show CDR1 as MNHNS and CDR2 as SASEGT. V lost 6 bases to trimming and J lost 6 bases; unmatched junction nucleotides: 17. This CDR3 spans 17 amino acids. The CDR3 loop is CASRGPTGQGRGSEAFF. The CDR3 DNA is TGTGCCAGCAGGGGACCCACGGGACAGGGAAGAGGCTCTGAAGCTTTCTTT.

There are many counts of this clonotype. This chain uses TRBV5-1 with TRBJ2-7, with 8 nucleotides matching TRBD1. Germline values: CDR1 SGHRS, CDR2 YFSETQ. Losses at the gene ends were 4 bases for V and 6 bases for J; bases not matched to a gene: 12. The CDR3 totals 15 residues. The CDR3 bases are TGCGCCAGCAGCGAACGGACAGGGATAATACTCGAGCAGTACTTC. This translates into CASSERTGIILEQYF.

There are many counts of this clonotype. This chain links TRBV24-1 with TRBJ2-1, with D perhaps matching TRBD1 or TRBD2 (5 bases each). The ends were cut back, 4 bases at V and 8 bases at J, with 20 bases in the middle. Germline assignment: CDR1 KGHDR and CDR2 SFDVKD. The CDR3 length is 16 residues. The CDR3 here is CATSESGTPPFDEQFF. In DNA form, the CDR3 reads TGTGCCACCAGTGAGTCCGGGACCCCCCCCTTCGATGAGCAGTTCTTC.

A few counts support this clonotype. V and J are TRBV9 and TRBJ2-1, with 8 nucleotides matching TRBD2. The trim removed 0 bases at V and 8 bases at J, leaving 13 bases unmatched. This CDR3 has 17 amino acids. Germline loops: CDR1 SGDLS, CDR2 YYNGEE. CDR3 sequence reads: CASSVESGSNLADEQFF. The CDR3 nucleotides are TGTGCCAGCAGCGTAGAAAGCGGGAGCAACCTAGCGGATGAGCAGTTCTTC. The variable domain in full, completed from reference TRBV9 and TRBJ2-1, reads DSGVTQTPKHLITATGQRVTLRCSPRSGDLSVYWYQQSLDQGLQFLIQYYNGEERAKGNILERFSAQQFPDLHSELNLSSLELGDSALYFCASSVESGSNLADEQFFGPGTRLTVL.

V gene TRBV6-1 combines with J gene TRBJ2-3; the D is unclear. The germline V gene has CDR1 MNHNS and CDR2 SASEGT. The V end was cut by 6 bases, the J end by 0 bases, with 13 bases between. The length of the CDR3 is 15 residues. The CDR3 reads CASRVQDTSTDTQYF. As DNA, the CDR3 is TGTGCCAGCAGGGTTCAGGATACTAGCACAGATACGCAGTATTTT.

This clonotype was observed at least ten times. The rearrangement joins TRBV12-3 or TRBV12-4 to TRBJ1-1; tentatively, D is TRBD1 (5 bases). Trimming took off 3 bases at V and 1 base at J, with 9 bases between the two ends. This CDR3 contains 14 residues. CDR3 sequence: CASSFRVSNTEAFF. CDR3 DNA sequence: TGTGCCAGCAGTTTCAGGGTTTCGAACACTGAAGCTTTCTTT.